This T cell receptor beta chain was sequenced in a study of cytomegalovirus exposure and HLA in healthy donors. This CDR3 region has 15 residues. V lost 3 bases, J lost 2 bases, and 11 bases lay in between. Germline V gene sequence: CDR1 SNHLY, CDR2 FYNNEI. The PCR used 60 Vbeta and 13 Jbeta primers. Per the study methods: Among the unique TCR beta chains that a later analysis counted, 75 million to 85 million in all, around 11 million were shared. Produced via immunoSEQ multiplex PCR; TCRdb's table is partial and in-frame only. V, J and clone size are those of that table, while D and trimming were read from the DNA. The sample has 95,000 to 150,000 clones; over 65% are singletons.

Sequenced sample: PBMCs. The chain uses TRBV2 and TRBJ2-1; TRBD2 might be the D (6 bases). The clonotype was recovered from a woman aged 40 to 55 in good health and CMV-seropositive. For the CDR3, the DNA is TGTGCCAGCAGTGAGGGGCCTAGCGCCTACAATGAGCAGTTCTTC. The encoded protein is CASSEGPSAYNEQFF.